Listed here is a single T cell receptor (beta chain). Assignment of participants to cohorts was predicated upon participant-reported clinical history. The CDR3 spans 15 residues. V was shortened by 1 base and J by 3 bases, with 10 bases between the two germline ends. Germline CDR1 SGHVS, CDR2 FNYEAQ. This sample was included in a study of blood T cell repertoires in COVID-19. Study overall: Samples taken during acute and convalescent COVID-19 were collected in the United States, Italy and Spain.

This table comes from immunoSEQ multiplex PCR, and its TCRdb copy is limited to in-frame clones, with some not included. The sample has roughly 190,000 clones, about 90% seen once. The J gene is TRBJ1-3, the V gene TRBV7-6; no firm D call. Sample: PBMCs or T cells enriched from blood (not recorded which). The receptor's source is a woman between 25 and 40 years old who had recovered from COVID-19. CDR3 sequence (DNA): TGTGCCAGCAGCTTAGGAGGGCTAGGTGGAAACACCATATATTTT. Translation: CASSLGGLGGNTIYF.